These 7 T cell receptor beta chains came from one sample sequenced in a study of blood T cell repertoires in COVID-19. The assay was immunoSEQ multiplex PCR, and TCRdb's table has in-frame clones only and misses some. The data contain about 430,000 clones, around 90% of them singletons. The specimen sequenced was peripheral blood. The receptors shown here come from a man between 18 and 35 years old with COVID-19, enrolled during active disease.

Details on this clone: This same CDR3 is encoded by further DNA sequences in the sample. This chain links TRBV24-1 with TRBJ2-1; D is unresolved. This CDR3 has 13 amino acids. V was clipped by 2 bases and J by 4 bases, with 5 bases between them. CDR1 is KGHDR and CDR2 is SFDVKD in the germline V gene. CDR3 in DNA: TGTGCCACCAGTGATTCCGGGTACAATGAGCAGTTCTTC. This translates into CATSDSGYNEQFF.

The chain employs TRBV18 and TRBJ2-3, with 10 bases matching TRBD2. The length of the CDR3 is 16 residues. V shed 4 bases, J shed 1 base, and the junction held 5 bases outside the gene matches. Germline lookup yields CDR1 KGHSH and CDR2 LQKENI. CDR3 sequence (DNA): TGTGCCAGCTCACGACCTCTAGCGGGGGGCACAGATACGCAGTATTTT. Its protein is CASSRPLAGGTDTQYF.

V is TRBV5-4 and J is TRBJ1-1, with D possibly TRBD1 on 6 matching bases. Trimming took 6 bases from V and 5 from J, leaving 14 bases between them. Per germline, CDR1 SGHNT and CDR2 YYREEE (reference sequence). This CDR3 region has 13 residues. Written as DNA, the CDR3 is TGTGCCAGCACTAGGGGGGGAAGAACTGAAGCTTTCTTT. Protein sequence: CASTRGGRTEAFF. The full variable domain, rest sourced from reference TRBV5-4 and TRBJ1-1, is ETGVTQSPTHLIKTRGQQVTLRCSSQSGHNTVSWYQQALGQGPQFIFQYYREEENGRGNFPPRFSGLQFPNYSSELNVNALELDDSALYLCASTRGGRTEAFFGQGTRLTVV.

V usage is TRBV12-5 and J usage is TRBJ2-6; D remains unclear. Germline lookup yields CDR1 LGHNT and CDR2 FRNRAP. V was shortened by 6 bases and J by 2 bases, with 8 bases between the two germline ends. This CDR3 comprises 14 residues. The CDR3 loop is CASGRGAGANVLTF. The CDR3 nucleotides are TGTGCTAGTGGCCGAGGTGCTGGGGCCAACGTCCTGACTTTC.

The chain has TRBV18 and TRBJ2-1; TRBD2 matches at 9 bases. Trimming cost V 0 bases and J 4 bases; bases outside gene matches: 4. The CDR3 is 16 residues long. Germline CDR1 and CDR2: KGHSH and LQKENI. The CDR3 reads CASSPPGGGGYNEQFF. DNA for the CDR3: TGTGCCAGCTCACCACCCGGCGGGGGGGGGTACAATGAGCAGTTCTTC. The complete variable domain, with remaining parts taken from reference TRBV18 and TRBJ2-1, reads NAGVMQNPRHLVRRRGQEARLRCSPMKGHSHVYWYRQLPEEGLKFMVYLQKENIIDESGMPKERFSAEFPKEGPSILRIQQVVRGDSAAYFCASSPPGGGGYNEQFFGPGTRLTVL.

The V call is TRBV6-5, the J call TRBJ2-1, with 13 bases lining up with TRBD2. V was clipped by 7 bases and J by 9 bases; unmatched bases: 6. The CDR3 is made up of 14 amino acids. The germline V gene has CDR1 MNHEY and CDR2 SVGAGI. CDR3 region: CASTGTSGAIEQFF. CDR3 nucleotides: TGTGCCAGCACTGGGACTAGCGGGGCTATTGAGCAGTTCTTC.

V usage is TRBV7-9 and J usage is TRBJ2-2; 9 bases map to TRBD1. The junction had 11 bases not matched to a gene; V was cut back by 5 bases and J by 7 bases. CDR1 SEHNR and CDR2 FQNEAQ come from the germline V gene (reference sequence). This CDR3 is built from 16 residues. CDR3 amino acids: CASSHRDRERFGELFF. In nucleotides, the CDR3 is TGTGCCAGCAGCCACCGGGACAGGGAGCGTTTCGGGGAGCTGTTTTTT.